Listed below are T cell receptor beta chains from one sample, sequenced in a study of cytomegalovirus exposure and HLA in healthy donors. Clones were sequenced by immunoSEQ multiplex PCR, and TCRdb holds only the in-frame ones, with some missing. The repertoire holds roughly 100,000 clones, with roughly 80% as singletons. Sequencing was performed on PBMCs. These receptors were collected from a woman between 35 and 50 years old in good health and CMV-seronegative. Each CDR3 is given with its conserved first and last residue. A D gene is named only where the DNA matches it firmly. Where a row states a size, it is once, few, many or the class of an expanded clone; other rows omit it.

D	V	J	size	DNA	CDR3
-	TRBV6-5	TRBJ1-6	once	TGTGCCAGCAGCCCACAGGGAGTACGGTCACCCCTCCACTTT	CASSPQGVRSPLHF
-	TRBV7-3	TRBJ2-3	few	TGTGCCAGCAGCTTGGCGGGAAGTAAGACAGATACGCAGTATTTT	CASSLAGSKTDTQYF
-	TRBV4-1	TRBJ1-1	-	TGCGCCAGCAGCCAAGTTCTTATTTCTGAAGCTTTCTTT	CASSQVLISEAFF
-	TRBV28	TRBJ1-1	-	TGTGCCAGCAGTTTACGAGGGACTGAAGCTTTCTTT	CASSLRGTEAFF
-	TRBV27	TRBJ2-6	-	TGTGCCAGCAGTTTACAGGGCTCTGGGGCCAACGTCCTGACTTTC	CASSLQGSGANVLTF
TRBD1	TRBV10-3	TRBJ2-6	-	TGTGCCAGCAGCAAACTAACAGGGGACTCTGGGGCCAACGTCCTGACTTTC	CASSKLTGDSGANVLTF
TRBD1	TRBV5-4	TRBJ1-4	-	TGTGCCAGCAGCTCCATGACAGGGACAGGGGAAAAACTGTTTTTT	CASSSMTGTGEKLFF
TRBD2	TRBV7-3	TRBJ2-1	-	TGTGCCAGCAGCTTCGGGACTAGCCAGATCCATGAGCAGTTCTTC	CASSFGTSQIHEQFF
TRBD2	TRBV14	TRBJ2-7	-	TGTGCCAGCAGCCAAGGACTAGCGGGACCCTACGAGCAGTACTTC	CASSQGLAGPYEQYF
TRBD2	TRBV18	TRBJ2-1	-	TGTGCCAGCTCACCACCGAGAGCGGGAGGGTTTATAAATGAGCAGTTCTTC	CASSPPRAGGFINEQFF
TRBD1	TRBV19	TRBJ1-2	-	TGTGCCGTCAACAGGGGGCTAGGCGGCTACACCTTC	CAVNRGLGGYTF
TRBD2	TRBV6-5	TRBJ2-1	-	TGTGCCAGCAGTCGAGCGGGGATCAACAATGAGCAGTTCTTC	CASSRAGINNEQFF
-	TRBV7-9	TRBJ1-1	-	TGTTCCAGCAGCCCCGACGGGAGGGTTCTGGCTTTCTTT	CSSSPDGRVLAFF
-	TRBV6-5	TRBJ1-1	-	TGTGCCAGCAGTTACGCAGGGAACACTGAAGCTTTCTTT	CASSYAGNTEAFF
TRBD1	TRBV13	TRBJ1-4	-	TGTGCCAGCAGCTCAGAAAAACAGGGGGTGGTTGAAAAACTGTTTTTT	CASSSEKQGVVEKLFF
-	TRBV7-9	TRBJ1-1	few	TGTGCCAGCAGCCCCCAACAGGGACGTTTAACTGAAGCTTTCTTT	CASSPQQGRLTEAFF
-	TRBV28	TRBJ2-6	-	TGTGCCAGCAGTTTATTAACTGGGGCCAACGTCCTGACTTTC	CASSLLTGANVLTF
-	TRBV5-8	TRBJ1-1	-	TGTGCCAGCAGCTCTGGGACACTGAACACTGAAGCTTTCTTT	CASSSGTLNTEAFF